These T cell receptor beta chains were read from a single sample in a study of Graves' ophthalmopathy and Graves' hyperthyroidism. Via MiXCR, TCRdb re-called the multiplex PCR reads, giving one row per CDR3 protein. Among a few hundred thousand distinct CDR3 sequences listed, 17% were seen once. Sequenced: peripheral blood. These receptors came from an adult man with Graves' ophthalmopathy. The CDR3 runs from the conserved cysteine through the conserved F or W. The D gene is left open where the match is weak. The size field is filled for only some rows; it gives once, few, many or a size class.

abundance	len	d_gene	v_gene	j_gene	CDR3nt	CDR3aa
many	12	.	TRBV5-1	TRBJ1-1	TGCGCCAGCAGCACAAGGAACCAAACGGCTTTCTTT	CASSTRNQTAFF
many	12	.	TRBV6-1	TRBJ2-5	TGTGCCAGCAACGTTCGCGCGGAGACCCAGTACTTC	CASNVRAETQYF
once	14	.	TRBV5-1	TRBJ1-6	TGCGCCAGCAGCCGGGGCACAGGGAATTCACCCCTCCACTTT	CASSRGTGNSPLHF
many	13	.	TRBV20-1	TRBJ1-2	TGCAGTGCTAGAGCCCAGGGGCCGGGGAGCTACACCTTC	CSARAQGPGSYTF
many	12	.	TRBV3-1	TRBJ2-7	TGTGCCAGCAGCCAAGATTCGGTCGAGCAGTACTTC	CASSQDSVEQYF
many	13	.	TRBV10-2	TRBJ2-5	TGCGCCAGCAGTGAGTCCGTGGGTGAGACCCAGTACTTC	CASSESVGETQYF
many	15	.	TRBV6-5	TRBJ2-7	TGTGCCAGCAGTTACCTAGCCCGAGACGATAAGGAGCAGTACTTC	CASSYLARDDKEQYF
many	14	.	TRBV10-3	TRBJ1-3	TGTGCCATCAGTGATAGGGGATCTGAAAACACCATATATTTT	CAISDRGSENTIYF
many	15	TRBD1	TRBV6-5	TRBJ2-7	TGTGCCAGCAGCCGCCCCGGGACAGGGGGGTACGAGCAGTACTTC	CASSRPGTGGYEQYF
many	11	.	TRBV12-3/TRBV12-4	TRBJ2-5	TGTGCCACTGCGATCCAAGAGACCCAGTACTTC	CATAIQETQYF
many	14	.	TRBV27	TRBJ1-1	TGTGCCAGCAGTTTCGAACTCATGAACACTGAAGCTTTCTTT	CASSFELMNTEAFF
many	16	TRBD1	TRBV28	TRBJ2-7	TGTGCCAGCAGATATACCCCGGGACAGGGGACGCAAGAGCAGTACTTC	CASRYTPGQGTQEQYF
many	17	.	TRBV5-1	TRBJ1-1	TGCGCCAGCAGCTTGGTGTCCGGGGGCGTCCTGAACACTGAAGCTTTCTTT	CASSLVSGGVLNTEAFF
many	12	.	TRBV28	TRBJ1-1	TGTGCCAGCATTGTACCGGGGGCGTCGGGCTTCTTT	CASIVPGASGFF
many	13	TRBD1	TRBV6-2/TRBV6-3	TRBJ1-1	TGTGCCAGCAGCGACAGGGCGAACACTGAAGCTTTCTTT	CASSDRANTEAFF
many	18	TRBD1	TRBV24-1	TRBJ1-5	TGTGCCACCAGTGATTCCCCGAAATATGGGACAGGGTATCAGCCCCAGCATTTT	CATSDSPKYGTGYQPQHF
many	15	TRBD1	TRBV6-1	TRBJ2-5	TGTGCCAGCAGTGACCGGGACAGGGGGCGGGAGACCCAGTACTTC	CASSDRDRGRETQYF
few	13	.	TRBV12-3/TRBV12-4	TRBJ2-7	TGTGCCAGCAGCCCCTCCATCAACCGAAAGCAGTACTTC	CASSPSINRKQYF
many	13	.	TRBV12-3/TRBV12-4	TRBJ1-1	TGTGCCAGCGAAGGGACTGAATCTCCAGAAGCTTTCTTT	CASEGTESPEAFF
many	12	TRBD1	TRBV30	TRBJ1-2	TGTGCCTCTCAGGGGGACCTCCAGCGATACCCCTTC	CASQGDLQRYPF
many	15	.	TRBV11-1	TRBJ2-5	TGTGCCAGCAGCTTACGAAGGGACCTCCGGGAGACCCAGTACTTC	CASSLRRDLRETQYF
.	14	.	TRBV6-1	TRBJ2-7	TGTGCCAGCAATCGAGAGGAGACCTTCTACGAGCAGTACTTC	CASNREETFYEQYF
many	14	.	TRBV20-1	TRBJ2-7	TGCAGTGCTAGAGTGCGGGGTGTGATTGGGGAGCAGTACTTC	CSARVRGVIGEQYF
many	16	.	TRBV6-1	TRBJ2-2	TGTGCCAGCAGTGACCTTCAGGGAAGTGGCACCGGGGAGCTGTTTTTT	CASSDLQGSGTGELFF
many	15	TRBD1	TRBV30	TRBJ2-5	TGTGCCTGGAGCCCCCGGCGGACAGGGGCAGAGACCCAGTACTTC	CAWSPRRTGAETQYF
many	17	.	TRBV28	TRBJ1-1	TGTGCCAGCAGTTTATGGCCTCGCGCTCGGGGAGTCACTGAAGCTTTCTTT	CASSLWPRARGVTEAFF
many	16	.	TRBV11-2	TRBJ2-2	TGTGCCAGCAGCCCACAAGTGGGGGCGAACACCGGGGAGCTGTTTTTT	CASSPQVGANTGELFF
few	14	.	TRBV6-5	TRBJ1-1	TGTGCCAGCAGTTACGAGGAGGAGAACACTGAAGCTTTCTTT	CASSYEEENTEAFF
.	14	TRBD1	TRBV6-1	TRBJ2-7	TGTGCCAGCAGTCGGGACAGGGTGGTGGCCGAGCAGTACTTC	CASSRDRVVAEQYF
many	14	.	TRBV12-3/TRBV12-4	TRBJ1-3	TGTGCCAGCAGTTTACGGGACGCGGGAAACACCATATATTTT	CASSLRDAGNTIYF
many	15	TRBD1	TRBV5-1	TRBJ2-7	TGCGCCAGCAGCTTGGGTGCAACAGGGGGTAACCAGCAGTACTTC	CASSLGATGGNQQYF
many	16	.	TRBV9	TRBJ1-1	TGTGCCAGCAGCGTAGGAGTGAGCAAAGGAAATACTGAAGCTTTCTTT	CASSVGVSKGNTEAFF
.	17	TRBD1	TRBV20-1	TRBJ2-5	TGCAGTGCTAGCCCACCTCTAGGACAGGGCGGGCAGGAGACCCAGTACTTC	CSASPPLGQGGQETQYF
few	16	TRBD1	TRBV4-1	TRBJ2-2	TGCGCCAGCAGCCAGTACGGAGACAGGGGTGTCGGGGAGCTGTTTTTT	CASSQYGDRGVGELFF
few	12	.	TRBV11-2	TRBJ1-1	TGTGCCAGCAGCTTAGGGCCAGGTGAAGCTTTCTTT	CASSLGPGEAFF
many	14	TRBD1	TRBV5-1	TRBJ1-2	TGCGCCAGCAGCTCCGACAGGGGAGATGGTGGCTACACCTTC	CASSSDRGDGGYTF
.	15	.	TRBV3-1	TRBJ1-1	TGTGCCAGCAGCCAAGGGGGTTTGTTGAACACTGAAGCTTTCTTT	CASSQGGLLNTEAFF
many	16	TRBD1	TRBV6-5	TRBJ1-5	TGTGCCAGCAGTTATCACCCCAGGGGGTACAATCAGCCCCAGCATTTT	CASSYHPRGYNQPQHF
many	15	.	TRBV7-2	TRBJ2-7	TGTGCCAGCAGCTTAGTCTCCGACAGCTCCTACGAGCAGTACTTC	CASSLVSDSSYEQYF
many	17	TRBD1	TRBV19	TRBJ1-2	TGTGCCAGTACCCCTTCACTTCCAGAGACAGGGTCCTATGGCTACACCTTC	CASTPSLPETGSYGYTF
many	17	.	TRBV24-1	TRBJ2-2	TGTGCCACCAGTGATTTCGGGGGACTCATGAACACCGGGGAGCTGTTTTTT	CATSDFGGLMNTGELFF
many	12	.	TRBV30	TRBJ2-2	TGTGCCTGGAGTGTAAGCACCGGGGAGCTGTTTTTT	CAWSVSTGELFF
.	12	.	TRBV7-2	TRBJ2-7	TGTGCCAGCACCCCAAATGACTACGAGCAGTACTTC	CASTPNDYEQYF
many	14	.	TRBV7-8	TRBJ2-5	TGTGCCAGCAGCTTTGTACAGCAAGAAGAGACCCAGTACTTC	CASSFVQQEETQYF
many	16	TRBD1	TRBV27	TRBJ2-2	TGTGCCAGCAGTCTACAGGGGCCTGCGAACACCGGGGAGCTGTTTTTT	CASSLQGPANTGELFF
.	12	.	TRBV28	TRBJ1-2	TGTGCCAGCAGCCCCACCTCTTGGGGCTACACCTTC	CASSPTSWGYTF
many	14	TRBD1	TRBV10-3	TRBJ1-2	TGTGCCATCAGTTCCGACAGGGGGGACTATGGCTACACCTTC	CAISSDRGDYGYTF
many	15	TRBD2	TRBV20-1	TRBJ2-7	TGCAGTGCTAGAGATTCCAGCGGGAGGCCAGGGGAGCAGTACTTC	CSARDSSGRPGEQYF
few	16	.	TRBV5-6	TRBJ1-2	TGTGCCAGCAGCTGGGGTACGTCTCGAGCACGATATGGCTACACCTTC	CASSWGTSRARYGYTF
.	18	.	TRBV6-2/TRBV6-3	TRBJ2-2	TGTGCCAGCAGTTACCCGACCGGCCAGGTACCGAACACCGGGGAGCTGTCTTTT	CASSYPTGQVPNTGELSF
many	17	TRBD2	TRBV10-1	TRBJ2-2	TGCGCCAGCAGTGCGGTAGCGGGAGGGCCTGTCACCGGGGAGCTGTTTTTT	CASSAVAGGPVTGELFF
many	13	.	TRBV29-1	TRBJ1-1	TGCAGCGCCGGGGACCGCCGGAACACTGAAGCTTTCTTT	CSAGDRRNTEAFF
many	17	.	TRBV28	TRBJ1-5	TGTGCCAGCAGCACCCCCGACAGCCTATATAGCAATCAGCCCCAGCATTTT	CASSTPDSLYSNQPQHF